Shown below are 5 T cell receptor beta chains from a single sample sequenced in a study of cytotoxic CD8 clonotypes in ibrutinib-treated CLL. Assay used: immunoSEQ multiplex PCR; TCRdb lists only in-frame clones, some missing. This table has 100,000 to 150,000 clones, around 85% appearing once. Sequencing used PBMCs, obtained after 24 months of ibrutinib treatment. Receptors originate from a human donor with chronic lymphocytic leukemia.

V usage is TRBV4-1 and J usage is TRBJ2-4; TRBD2 aligns across 11 bases. Unmatched junction bases numbered 7, after V lost 0 bases and J lost 6 bases. The V gene's germline CDR1 is MGHRA and CDR2 YSYEKL. The CDR3 runs 17 residues. Here the CDR3 DNA reads TGCGCCAGCAGCCAAGATCTAGCGGGGGGTCTGGTAAACATTCAGTACTTC. Protein: CASSQDLAGGLVNIQYF.

The rearrangement uses TRBV7-3 and TRBJ2-5; D tentatively fits TRBD1 or TRBD2 (6 bases each). The CDR3 length is 15 residues. Trimming removed 0 bases at V and 5 bases at J, with 13 bases between. Looked up from germline, CDR1 is SGHTA and CDR2 is FQGTGA. The CDR3 bases are TGTGCCAGCAGCTTAACCGGGGGCGCTCGGGAGACCCAGTACTTC. Translated, it gives CASSLTGGARETQYF.

The chain has TRBV7-3 and TRBJ2-7; possible D gene TRBD2, 6 bases. V was clipped by 5 bases and J by 3 bases, with 17 bases between them. The CDR3 covers 15 residues. Germline CDR1 is SGHTA and CDR2 is FQGTGA. CDR3 residues: CASSNAGGVDYEQYF. The CDR3 region has the DNA TGTGCCAGCAGCAACGCCGGCGGGGTGGACTACGAGCAGTACTTC.

The chain carries TRBV5-6 and TRBJ1-5; maybe TRBD1 (6 bases). Trimming pared 0 bases from V and 4 bases from J, leaving 11 bases between. The CDR3 is made up of 15 amino acids. Germline V lookup: CDR1 SGHDT, CDR2 YYEEEE. The CDR3 here is CASSLGLQGNQPQHF. CDR3 coding DNA: TGTGCCAGCAGCTTGGGACTCCAGGGGAATCAGCCCCAGCATTTT.

This chain connects TRBV4-2 to TRBJ2-3, with 7 bases fitting TRBD2. The J segment lost 4 bases and the V segment lost 0 bases, leaving 10 bases of the junction unmatched. Germline CDR1 reads LGHNA; CDR2 reads YNFKEQ. The CDR3 totals 17 residues. The CDR3 loop reads CASSQDPTSTGSDTQYF. The CDR3 DNA reads as TGTGCCAGCAGCCAAGACCCGACTAGCACGGGATCAGATACGCAGTATTTT.